These 6 T cell receptor beta chains were sequenced from one sample in a study of blood T cell repertoires in COVID-19. Using immunoSEQ multiplex PCR, the repertoire was profiled, and TCRdb retains in-frame clones only, with some absent. This sample has hundreds of thousands of clones, with 88% found just once. The material sequenced was PBMCs or T cells enriched from blood (not recorded which). Receptor source: a woman younger than 45 who had recovered from COVID-19.

The chain carries TRBV14 and TRBJ2-7; D possibly corresponds to TRBD1 (6 bases). The V and J ends lost 2 bases and 3 bases respectively, with 23 bases between them. Germline V gene data show CDR1 as SGHDN and CDR2 as FVKESK. The CDR3 is 18 residues long. In DNA form, the CDR3 reads TGTGCCAGCAGCCAACAGGACAGACTGGATGTCCTTGACTACGAGCAGTACTTC. This gives the protein CASSQQDRLDVLDYEQYF.

This chain uses TRBV7-9 with TRBJ2-2, with D perhaps TRBD1 (6 bases). The CDR3 is 18 amino acids. V lost 5 bases, J lost 0 bases, and 19 bases lay in between. The germline gives CDR1 SEHNR, CDR2 FQNEAQ (reference sequence). DNA for the CDR3: TGTGCCAGCAGCCGACGGGTTCCCGGGACAACGAACACCGGGGAGCTGTTTTTT. This encodes CASSRRVPGTTNTGELFF.

The gene calls are TRBV24-1 and TRBJ1-4; maybe TRBD1 (5 bases). CDR1 and CDR2 from the germline V gene are KGHDR and SFDVKD. The CDR3 consists of 16 residues. Trimming left V 4 bases short and J 5 bases short, with 16 bases between. CDR3 in amino acids: CATSDHNGRGNEKLFF. DNA for the CDR3: TGTGCCACCAGTGACCATAATGGACGGGGGAATGAAAAACTGTTTTTT.

The J gene is TRBJ2-7, the V gene TRBV6-5, with D perhaps matching TRBD1 (6 bases). Germline CDR1 MNHEY, CDR2 SVGAGI. Trimming cost V 6 bases and J 3 bases, with 9 bases left between them. The CDR3 has 12 amino acids. CDR3 residues: CASSIQGYEQYF. The CDR3 nucleotides read TGTGCCAGCAGCATACAGGGCTACGAGCAGTACTTC.

V and J are TRBV12-2 and TRBJ2-3; the listed D gene, TRBD1, was not tested against the DNA. TRBV12-2 is recorded as a pseudogene. This CDR3 has 15 residues. The CDR3 sequence: CARQIGLQGRDTQYF. The CDR3 nucleotides read TGTGCAAGACAAATCGGCCTACAGGGCAGAGATACGCAGTATTTT.

V gene TRBV7-2 combines with J gene TRBJ1-1, with 8 bases aligning to TRBD1. Germline V gene sequence: CDR1 SGHTA, CDR2 FQGNSA. J gave up 0 bases and V 5 bases, and 5 bases lay outside the gene matches. The CDR3 consists of 15 residues. DNA for the CDR3: TGTGCCAGCAGCCCGAGGACAGGGCTGAACACTGAAGCTTTCTTT. This codes for CASSPRTGLNTEAFF.